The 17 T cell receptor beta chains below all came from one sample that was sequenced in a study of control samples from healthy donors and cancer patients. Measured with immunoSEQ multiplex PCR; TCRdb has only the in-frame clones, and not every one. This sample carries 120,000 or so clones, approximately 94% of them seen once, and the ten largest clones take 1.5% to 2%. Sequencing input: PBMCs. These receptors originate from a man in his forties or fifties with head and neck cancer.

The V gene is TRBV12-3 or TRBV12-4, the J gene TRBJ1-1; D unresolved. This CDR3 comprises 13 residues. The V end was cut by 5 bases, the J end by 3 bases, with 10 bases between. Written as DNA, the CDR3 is TGTGCCAGCAGTCTCGGGAGTGACACTGAAGCTTTCTTT. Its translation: CASSLGSDTEAFF.

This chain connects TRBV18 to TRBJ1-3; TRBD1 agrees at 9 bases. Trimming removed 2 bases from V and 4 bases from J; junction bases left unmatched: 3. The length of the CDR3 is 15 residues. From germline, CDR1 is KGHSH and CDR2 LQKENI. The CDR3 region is CASSPGQGYGNTIYF. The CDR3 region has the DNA TGTGCCAGCTCACCAGGACAGGGGTACGGAAACACCATATATTTT.

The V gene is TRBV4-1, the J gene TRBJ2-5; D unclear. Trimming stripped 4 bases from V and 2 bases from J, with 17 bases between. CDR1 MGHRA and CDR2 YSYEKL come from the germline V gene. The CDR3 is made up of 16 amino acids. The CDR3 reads CASSPVQGKEQETQYF. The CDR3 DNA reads TGCGCCAGCAGCCCAGTACAAGGGAAGGAACAAGAGACCCAGTACTTC.

CDR3 region: CASRTGLAALEQYF. CDR3 DNA sequence: TGTGCCAGCAGGACGGGACTAGCGGCTTTAGAGCAGTACTTC. The genes are TRBV6-6 and TRBJ2-7; 11 bases match TRBD2. The germline V gene encodes CDR1 MNHNY and CDR2 SVGAGI (reference sequence). The CDR3 runs to 14 residues. J lost 7 bases, V lost 6 bases, and 8 bases had no gene match.

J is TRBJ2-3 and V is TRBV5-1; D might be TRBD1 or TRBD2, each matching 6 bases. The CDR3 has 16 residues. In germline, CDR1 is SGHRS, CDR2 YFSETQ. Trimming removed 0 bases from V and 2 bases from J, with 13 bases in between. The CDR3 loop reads CASSLGGAPNTDTQYF. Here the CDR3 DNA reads TGCGCCAGCAGCTTGGGGGGGGCCCCTAACACAGATACGCAGTATTTT.

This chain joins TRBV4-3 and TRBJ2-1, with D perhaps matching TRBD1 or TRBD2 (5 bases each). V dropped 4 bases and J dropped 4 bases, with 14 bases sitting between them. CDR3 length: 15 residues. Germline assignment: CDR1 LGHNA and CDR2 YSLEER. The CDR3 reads CASSPEWGSYNEQFF. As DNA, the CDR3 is TGCGCCAGCAGCCCTGAGTGGGGGTCATACAATGAGCAGTTCTTC.

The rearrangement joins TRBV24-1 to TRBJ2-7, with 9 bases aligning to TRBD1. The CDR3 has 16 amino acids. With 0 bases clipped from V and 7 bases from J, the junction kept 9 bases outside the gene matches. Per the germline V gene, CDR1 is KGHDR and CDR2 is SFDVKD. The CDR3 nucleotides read TGTGCCACCAGTGATTTGCAGGGGACAGGGCCGGGGGAGCAGTACTTC. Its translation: CATSDLQGTGPGEQYF.

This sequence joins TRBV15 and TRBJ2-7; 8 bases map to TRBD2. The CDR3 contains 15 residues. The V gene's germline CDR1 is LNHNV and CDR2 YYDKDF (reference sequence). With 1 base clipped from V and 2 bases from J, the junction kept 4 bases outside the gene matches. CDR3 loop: CATSRGSGGAYEQYF. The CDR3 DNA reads TGTGCCACCAGCAGAGGGTCCGGGGGGGCCTACGAGCAGTACTTC.

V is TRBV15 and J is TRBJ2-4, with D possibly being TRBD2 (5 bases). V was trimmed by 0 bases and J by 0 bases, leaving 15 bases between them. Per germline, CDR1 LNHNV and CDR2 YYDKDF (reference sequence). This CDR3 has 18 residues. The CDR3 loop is CATSRDITRVLAKNIQYF. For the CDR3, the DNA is TGTGCCACCAGCAGAGATATTACGAGGGTACTAGCCAAAAACATTCAGTACTTC.

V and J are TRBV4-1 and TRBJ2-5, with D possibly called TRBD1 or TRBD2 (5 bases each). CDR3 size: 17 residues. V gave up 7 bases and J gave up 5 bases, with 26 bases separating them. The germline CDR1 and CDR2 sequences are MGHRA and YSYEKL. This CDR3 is CASTPEGRSPSGETQYF. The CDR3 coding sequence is TGCGCCAGCACCCCCGAGGGCAGGTCACCTTCAGGGGAGACCCAGTACTTC.

CDR3 region: CASSSPGGINEKLFF. Here the CDR3 DNA reads TGTGCCAGCAGTTCCCCCGGGGGGATTAATGAAAAACTGTTTTTT. The genes are TRBV28 and TRBJ1-4, with D perhaps matching TRBD1 (5 bases). The CDR3 covers 15 residues. Germline assignment: CDR1 MDHEN and CDR2 SYDVKM. Trimming removed 4 bases from V and 4 bases from J, with 13 bases in between.

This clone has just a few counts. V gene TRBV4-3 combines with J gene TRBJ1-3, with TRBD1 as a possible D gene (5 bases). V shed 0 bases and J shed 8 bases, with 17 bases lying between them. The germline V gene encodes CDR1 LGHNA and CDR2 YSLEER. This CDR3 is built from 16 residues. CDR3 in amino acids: CASSQDWGFTGYTIYF. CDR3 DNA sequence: TGCGCCAGCAGCCAAGATTGGGGGTTTACGGGGTACACCATATATTTT.

The CDR3 sequence is CASSQQDRGNTEAFF. The CDR3 nucleotides read TGCGCCAGCAGCCAACAGGACAGGGGGAACACTGAAGCTTTCTTT. The rearrangement uses TRBV4-1 and TRBJ1-1; the match to TRBD1 covers 9 bases. The germline CDR1 and CDR2 sequences are MGHRA and YSYEKL. The length of the CDR3 is 15 residues. Germline trimming cut 2 bases from V and 1 base from J; bases unmatched to any gene: 2.

The CDR3 sequence is CASSVGTILDNEQFF. CDR3 DNA sequence: TGTGCCAGCAGCGTTGGGACCATATTAGACAATGAGCAGTTCTTC. The chain uses TRBV7-9 and TRBJ2-1; the D call may be TRBD1 or TRBD2 (5 bases each). Germline CDR1 SEHNR, CDR2 FQNEAQ (reference sequence). Trimming stripped 5 bases from V and 5 bases from J, with 16 bases between. The CDR3 runs 15 residues.

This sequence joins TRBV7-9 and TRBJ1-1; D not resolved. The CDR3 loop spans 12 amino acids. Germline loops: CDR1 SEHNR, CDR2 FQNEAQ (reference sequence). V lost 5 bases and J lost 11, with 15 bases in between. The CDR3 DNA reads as TGTGCCAGCAGCCTGCAGGCGCAAGGGGCTTTCTTT. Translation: CASSLQAQGAFF.

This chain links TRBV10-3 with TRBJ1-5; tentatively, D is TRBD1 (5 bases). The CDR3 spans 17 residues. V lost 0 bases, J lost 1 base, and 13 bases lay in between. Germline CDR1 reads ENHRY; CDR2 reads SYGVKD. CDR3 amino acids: CAISESTGLGSNQPQHF. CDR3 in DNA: TGTGCCATCAGTGAGTCAACAGGCTTGGGGAGCAATCAGCCCCAGCATTTT.

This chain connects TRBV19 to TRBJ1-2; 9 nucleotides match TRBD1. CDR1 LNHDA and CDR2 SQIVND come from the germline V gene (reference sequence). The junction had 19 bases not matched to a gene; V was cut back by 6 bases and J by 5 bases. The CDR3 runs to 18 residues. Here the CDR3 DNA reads TGTGCCAGTAGCATAATGGGCCGTGGGACAGGGAACTATTATGGCTACACCTTC. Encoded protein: CASSIMGRGTGNYYGYTF.